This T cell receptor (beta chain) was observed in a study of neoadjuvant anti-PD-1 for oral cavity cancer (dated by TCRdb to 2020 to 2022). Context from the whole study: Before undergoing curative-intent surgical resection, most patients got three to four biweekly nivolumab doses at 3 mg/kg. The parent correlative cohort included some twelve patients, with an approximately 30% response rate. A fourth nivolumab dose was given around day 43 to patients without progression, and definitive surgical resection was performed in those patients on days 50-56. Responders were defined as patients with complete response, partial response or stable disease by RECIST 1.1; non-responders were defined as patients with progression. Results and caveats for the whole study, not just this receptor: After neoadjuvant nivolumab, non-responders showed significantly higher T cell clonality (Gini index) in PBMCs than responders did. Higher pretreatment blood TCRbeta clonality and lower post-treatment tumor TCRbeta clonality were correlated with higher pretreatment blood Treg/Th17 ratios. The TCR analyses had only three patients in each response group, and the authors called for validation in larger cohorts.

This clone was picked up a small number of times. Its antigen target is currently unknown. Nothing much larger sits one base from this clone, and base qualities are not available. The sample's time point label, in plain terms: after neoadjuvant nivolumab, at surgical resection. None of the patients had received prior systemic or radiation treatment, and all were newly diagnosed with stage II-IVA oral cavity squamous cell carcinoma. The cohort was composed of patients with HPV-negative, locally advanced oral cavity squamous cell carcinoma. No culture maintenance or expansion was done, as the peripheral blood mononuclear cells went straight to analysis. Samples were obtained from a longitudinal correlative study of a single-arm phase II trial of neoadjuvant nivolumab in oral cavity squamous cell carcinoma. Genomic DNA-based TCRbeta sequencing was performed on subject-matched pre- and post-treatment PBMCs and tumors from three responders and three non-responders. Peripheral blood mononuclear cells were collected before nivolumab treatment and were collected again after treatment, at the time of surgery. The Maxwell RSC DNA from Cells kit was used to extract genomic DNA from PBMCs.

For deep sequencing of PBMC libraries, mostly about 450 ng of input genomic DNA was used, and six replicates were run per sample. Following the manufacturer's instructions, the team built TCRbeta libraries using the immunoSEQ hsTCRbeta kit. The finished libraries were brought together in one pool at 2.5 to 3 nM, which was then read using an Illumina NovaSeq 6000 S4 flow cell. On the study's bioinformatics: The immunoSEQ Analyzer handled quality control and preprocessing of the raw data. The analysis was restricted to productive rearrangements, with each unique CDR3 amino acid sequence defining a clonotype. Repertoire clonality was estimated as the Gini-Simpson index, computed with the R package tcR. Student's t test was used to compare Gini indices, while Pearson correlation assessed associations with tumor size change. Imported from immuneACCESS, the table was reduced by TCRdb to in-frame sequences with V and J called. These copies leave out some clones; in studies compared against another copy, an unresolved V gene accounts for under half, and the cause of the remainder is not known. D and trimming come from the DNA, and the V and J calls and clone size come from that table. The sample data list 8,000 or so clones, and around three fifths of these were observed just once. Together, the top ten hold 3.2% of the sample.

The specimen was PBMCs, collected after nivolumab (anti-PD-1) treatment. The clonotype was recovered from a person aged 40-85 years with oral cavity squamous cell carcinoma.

For the CDR3, the sequence is CASSLWARAGANVLTF. At the DNA level, the sequence is TGTGCCAGCAGCTTGTGGGCGCGGGCTGGGGCCAACGTCCTGACTTTC. This chain is built from TRBV7-3 and TRBJ2-6; perhaps TRBD2 is the D gene, with 5 bases matching. The cysteine opens and the phenylalanine closes a CDR3 of 16 amino acids. Only CDR3 DNA is held: 48 bases, read in frame from base 1. CDR1 and CDR2 (SGHTA, FQGTGA) derive from the germline V gene. A distance of 11 bases separates the germline ends of V and J, which lose 3 bases and 2 bases respectively.